Listed below are T cell receptor beta chains from one sample, sequenced in a study of cytomegalovirus exposure and HLA in healthy donors. Sequenced by immunoSEQ multiplex PCR; TCRdb stores in-frame clones only, minus some. The table lists approximately 93,000 clones, around three quarters of them singletons, with 2.5% to 3.5% in the top ten. The sequencing input was PBMCs. These receptors were taken from a male donor in good health and CMV-seropositive. Each CDR3 is given with its conserved first and last residue. The D gene is left open where the match is weak. Rows may omit the clone size; those that give it use once, few, many or a size class.

DNA	CDR3	V	D	J	size
TGTGCCAGCAGCTTCAGGGGGCCAAACTATGGCTACACCTTC	CASSFRGPNYGYTF	TRBV7-2	TRBD1	TRBJ1-2	NA
TGTGCCAGCTCACTGGACTCTTACACTGAAGCTTTCTTT	CASSLDSYTEAFF	TRBV18	NA	TRBJ1-1	NA
TGTGGGGAGGGAGGGTCCTATAATTCACCCCTCCACTTT	CGEGGSYNSPLHF	TRBV2	NA	TRBJ1-6	once
TGTGCCAGCAGCTTAGAACCAGGCGGGACAGATACGCAGTATTTT	CASSLEPGGTDTQYF	TRBV7-8	NA	TRBJ2-3	few
TGTGCCAGCAGCTTAACAGGGGAAGCTAATGAAAAACTGTTTTTT	CASSLTGEANEKLFF	TRBV7-2	TRBD1	TRBJ1-4	NA
TGTGCCAGCTTCATGTTAGTCTCTGGAAACACCATATATTTT	CASFMLVSGNTIYF	TRBV2	NA	TRBJ1-3	NA
TGCAGCGTTGATGGGGACAGGGGAGAAGTTGATAGCAATCAGCCCCAGCATTTT	CSVDGDRGEVDSNQPQHF	TRBV29-1	TRBD1	TRBJ1-5	NA
TGTGCCAGCAGTTACTCGGGTAGCGGGGCGACCTACGAGCAGTACTTC	CASSYSGSGATYEQYF	TRBV6-5	TRBD2	TRBJ2-7	NA
TGTGCCAGCAGATCTAGCGGGGGAATCACCGGGGAGCTGTTTTTT	CASRSSGGITGELFF	TRBV6-5	TRBD2	TRBJ2-2	NA
TGCGCCAGCAGCGGCCTCGGACTAGCGGGGTCCTACGAGCAGTACTTC	CASSGLGLAGSYEQYF	TRBV5-1	TRBD2	TRBJ2-7	NA
TGTGCCAGCTCACCACCAGCGGGCAACTCCTACGAGCAGTACTTC	CASSPPAGNSYEQYF	TRBV18	NA	TRBJ2-7	NA
TGTGCCAGCAGCCAAGAAGGGACAGGAGAAAAACTGTTTTTT	CASSQEGTGEKLFF	TRBV4-2	TRBD1	TRBJ1-4	NA
TGTGCCAGCAGCTTAGACGGACAGAACAACTACAATGAGCAGTTCTTC	CASSLDGQNNYNEQFF	TRBV7-2	NA	TRBJ2-1	few
TGTGCCAGCAGTGCAGGGAATGTCGCCAAAAACATTCAGTACTTC	CASSAGNVAKNIQYF	TRBV6-6	NA	TRBJ2-4	NA
TGTGCCAGCAGTCAAAAACACAGGGGGGATACGCAGTATTTT	CASSQKHRGDTQYF	TRBV6-5	TRBD1	TRBJ2-3	NA
TGTGCCAGTAGTACCAGGCCTAATGTCGGCAATCAGCCCCAGCATTTT	CASSTRPNVGNQPQHF	TRBV19	NA	TRBJ1-5	NA
TGTGCCAGCGAGCCGGGAGGGGCTGGAAACACCATATATTTT	CASEPGGAGNTIYF	TRBV11-3	NA	TRBJ1-3	NA
TGCGCCAGCAGCTTCCTAGGGGGTGAAATCTCTGGAAACACCATATATTTT	CASSFLGGEISGNTIYF	TRBV5-1	NA	TRBJ1-3	few
TGTGCCAGCAGCTTACTCGGGACAATGGAAGGCTACACCTTC	CASSLLGTMEGYTF	TRBV7-2	NA	TRBJ1-2	NA
TGTGCCAGCAGCCAAACCGGGACAGGGAATGAAAAACTGTTTTTT	CASSQTGTGNEKLFF	TRBV13	TRBD1	TRBJ1-4	NA
TGCAGCGTTGTCGGGACACCATTTATGAGGAACTATGGCTACACCTTC	CSVVGTPFMRNYGYTF	TRBV29-1	NA	TRBJ1-2	NA
TGTTCCAGCAGCTTAGATGTAACAGGATCCACTGAAGCTTTCTTT	CSSSLDVTGSTEAFF	TRBV11-3	NA	TRBJ1-1	few
TGTGCCAGCAGTCCCTTGGGGGCATCGGGCACCGGGGAGCTGTTTTTT	CASSPLGASGTGELFF	TRBV5-4	NA	TRBJ2-2	NA
TGTGCCAGCAGCGTAGGGGCTTCAACTAATGAAAAACTGTTTTTT	CASSVGASTNEKLFF	TRBV9	NA	TRBJ1-4	once
TGTGCCAGTAGTTCACAGGGGTTCCAAGAGACCCAGTACTTC	CASSSQGFQETQYF	TRBV19	TRBD1	TRBJ2-5	NA
TGCGCCAGCAGCTCGGCGCCAGGGGGGTCCCAGCACCCTGAAGCTTTCTTT	CASSSAPGGSQHPEAFF	TRBV5-1	TRBD1	TRBJ1-1	NA
TGTGCCAGCAGGGGACAGGGGGCTTATCAGCCCCAGCATTTT	CASRGQGAYQPQHF	TRBV27	TRBD1	TRBJ1-5	NA
TGTGCCAGCAGCCAGGGACAGATGAACACTGAAGCTTTCTTT	CASSQGQMNTEAFF	TRBV14	TRBD1	TRBJ1-1	few
TGCGCCAGCAGCCACCCGACAGGGAGCACAAATGAGCAGTTCTTC	CASSHPTGSTNEQFF	TRBV4-1	TRBD1	TRBJ2-1	few
TGTGCCAGCATAATTAGGCCAGGGGGCGATTCACCCCTCCACTTT	CASIIRPGGDSPLHF	TRBV6-1	TRBD1	TRBJ1-6	NA
TGTGCCATCAGTGACCCGGGACACATGAACACTGAAGCTTTCTTT	CAISDPGHMNTEAFF	TRBV10-3	NA	TRBJ1-1	NA
TGTGCCAGTAGTATTAGGGATGGAGGCTTGAACACTGAAGCTTTCTTT	CASSIRDGGLNTEAFF	TRBV19	NA	TRBJ1-1	NA
TGTGCCAGCAGTCCGGGGGGAGGAGAGCAGTACTTC	CASSPGGGEQYF	TRBV25-1	TRBD2	TRBJ2-7	NA
TGTGCCAGCACACGAGGACAGATCTTCTACAATGAGCAGTTCTTC	CASTRGQIFYNEQFF	TRBV27	NA	TRBJ2-1	NA
TGCGCCAGCAGCTCGGAGGGCGGGGAGCTGTTTTTT	CASSSEGGELFF	TRBV5-1	NA	TRBJ2-2	NA
TGTGCCAGCAGTTTGCGACAGGGCGGAAACACCATATATTTT	CASSLRQGGNTIYF	TRBV2	TRBD1	TRBJ1-3	NA
TGCGCCAGCAGCTTGGATCCGAGGAGCTCCTACAATGAGCAGTTCTTC	CASSLDPRSSYNEQFF	TRBV5-1	NA	TRBJ2-1	NA
TGTGCCTGGAGTAAACGGGACTACGAGCAGTACTTC	CAWSKRDYEQYF	TRBV30	NA	TRBJ2-7	NA
TGTGCCAGCAGCCAAGCGGCGGGGGGACCCTACGAGCAGTACTTC	CASSQAAGGPYEQYF	TRBV6-6	TRBD2	TRBJ2-7	once
TGTGCCAGCAGCTTAGGGGGGGGCAGGTTTCCTATGAACACTGAAGCTTTCTTT	CASSLGGGRFPMNTEAFF	TRBV5-6	NA	TRBJ1-1	few
TGTGCCAGCAGCGTATCCTCTAGCGGGGGGGTAGAGACCCAGTACTTC	CASSVSSSGGVETQYF	TRBV9	TRBD2	TRBJ2-5	once
TGTGCCAGCAGCTTAAACGGTCTCCCCTATGGCTACACCTTC	CASSLNGLPYGYTF	TRBV7-2	NA	TRBJ1-2	NA
TGCGCCAGTTCCAGGGGTTCGATAGCTGAAGCTTTCTTT	CASSRGSIAEAFF	TRBV10-1	NA	TRBJ1-1	NA
TGTGCCAGCAGTTCATCAACCGGGGACAGGGTTAATTACGAGCAGTACTTC	CASSSSTGDRVNYEQYF	TRBV28	TRBD1	TRBJ2-7	NA
TGCGCCAGCAGTTTAGGGGACAGGGAGGACTATGGCTACACCTTC	CASSLGDREDYGYTF	TRBV10-1	TRBD1	TRBJ1-2	NA
TGTGCCTGGACCCCCACAGGGGGCAACACTAATGAAAAACTGTTTTTT	CAWTPTGGNTNEKLFF	TRBV30	TRBD1	TRBJ1-4	NA
TGCGCCAGCAGTTCCGGGACAGATAATTCACCCCTCCACTTT	CASSSGTDNSPLHF	TRBV5-1	TRBD1	TRBJ1-6	NA
TGCGCCAGCAGCTTGGATCTCCGGACAGTGAATGAAAAACTGTTTTTT	CASSLDLRTVNEKLFF	TRBV5-1	NA	TRBJ1-4	NA
TGTGCCAGCAGCTTGTCTAGGGCGGGTAATTCACCCCTCCACTTT	CASSLSRAGNSPLHF	TRBV5-6	NA	TRBJ1-6	NA
TGTGCCAGTAGTATTGACAGGGGGCGGGACAATGAGCAGTTCTTC	CASSIDRGRDNEQFF	TRBV19	TRBD1	TRBJ2-1	few
TGTGCCAGCAGCTCCTCGGGACTAGCGGCAACCTACGAGCAGTACTTC	CASSSSGLAATYEQYF	TRBV7-8	TRBD2	TRBJ2-7	NA
TGTGCCAGCAGCGTCGCTCAGGGGGGAGAAGCTTTCTTT	CASSVAQGGEAFF	TRBV9	TRBD1	TRBJ1-1	NA
TGTGCCAGCAGCCCTCGGGGGACGGGACTAGCAAGGGATACGCAGTATTTT	CASSPRGTGLARDTQYF	TRBV6-4	TRBD2	TRBJ2-3	NA
TGTGCCAGCAGTGCCACAGGGGCGAGTAGCGGGGGGCATTCCTACAATGAGCAGTTCTTC	CASSATGASSGGHSYNEQFF	TRBV6-1	TRBD2	TRBJ2-1	NA